These T cell receptor beta chains were read from a single sample in a study of T-cell memory formation after mild COVID-19. TCRdb independently ran MiXCR on the 5' RACE reads; one entry per CDR3 protein. The table lists about 400,000 distinct CDR3 sequences, roughly a quarter of them singletons. The sample was PBMCs or a T cell subset sorted from them (not recorded which). The receptors derive from an adult woman who had mild COVID-19 (a few samples of this study predate the infection). Cell type and time point are not known. Each CDR3 is given with its conserved first and last residue. Each record gives: V gene, J gene, clone size, D gene, CDR3 protein, CDR3 DNA. The D gene is left open where the match is weak. Part of the rows lack a size; the others show once, few, many or a class for expanded clones.

TRBV10-3	TRBJ2-7	-	TRBD2	CAISDPGLAGGAYEQYF	TGTGCCATCAGTGATCCGGGACTAGCGGGGGGCGCCTACGAGCAGTACTTC
TRBV30	TRBJ2-3	-	TRBD1	CAWGEGTGGHADTQYF	TGTGCCTGGGGCGAAGGGACAGGGGGTCACGCAGATACGCAGTATTTT
TRBV5-1	TRBJ2-7	-	-	CASSISSWDEQYF	TGCGCCAGCAGCATCTCCTCCTGGGACGAGCAGTACTTC
TRBV11-3	TRBJ1-2	-	-	CASSLSGGAGYTF	TGTGCCAGCAGTCTAAGCGGGGGAGCTGGCTACACCTTC
TRBV2	TRBJ2-1	-	-	CASSERKGYNEQFF	TGTGCCAGCAGTGAGAGGAAGGGCTACAATGAGCAGTTCTTC
TRBV12-3/TRBV12-4	TRBJ2-1	few	-	CASSLSRAPMNEQFF	TGTGCCAGCAGTTTGTCCAGGGCCCCTATGAATGAGCAGTTCTTC
TRBV5-5	TRBJ2-1	-	TRBD2	CASSVAGSPGNEQFF	TGTGCCAGCAGCGTAGCGGGGAGCCCCGGCAATGAGCAGTTCTTC
TRBV20-1	TRBJ2-7	once	TRBD2	CSARGSSGGEQYF	TGCAGTGCTAGAGGGTCTAGCGGTGGTGAGCAGTACTTC
TRBV7-9	TRBJ1-6	-	-	CASRGVGDHSPLHF	TGTGCCAGCAGGGGAGTCGGGGACCATTCACCCCTCCACTTT
TRBV5-6	TRBJ2-6	many	-	CAFQNSGANVLTF	TGTGCCTTCCAAAACTCTGGGGCCAACGTCCTGACTTTC
TRBV13	TRBJ2-3	-	-	CASSRDGDDTQYF	TGTGCCAGCAGCCGAGACGGTGATGATACGCAGTATTTT
TRBV4-1	TRBJ2-1	few	-	CASSQDFSEQFF	TGCGCCAGCAGCCAAGATTTCAGCGAGCAGTTCTTC
TRBV20-1	TRBJ1-4	few	-	CSARDPRGQGEKLFF	TGCAGTGCTAGAGACCCACGGGGGCAGGGTGAAAAACTGTTTTTT
TRBV25-1	TRBJ2-3	-	TRBD1	CASSLSGQGWVTDTQYF	TGTGCCAGCAGTCTATCTGGACAGGGGTGGGTCACAGATACGCAGTATTTT
TRBV19	TRBJ1-1	few	-	CASSNYLDILNTEAFF	TGTGCCAGTAGCAACTACCTGGACATTTTGAACACTGAAGCTTTCTTT
TRBV5-1	TRBJ1-2	-	-	CASSLLEGRNGYTF	TGCGCCAGCAGCTTATTGGAGGGGCGCAATGGCTACACCTTC
TRBV11-3	TRBJ2-7	few	-	CASSFRDGQQEQYF	TGTGCCAGCAGCTTCCGGGACGGACAGCAGGAGCAGTACTTC
TRBV19	TRBJ2-1	-	TRBD2	CASTPGLADNEQFF	TGTGCCAGTACCCCAGGACTAGCGGACAATGAGCAGTTCTTC
TRBV4-1	TRBJ2-3	many	TRBD2	CASSQGAGGLADTQYF	TGCGCCAGCAGCCAAGGGGCGGGGGGGTTGGCAGATACGCAGTATTTT
TRBV5-1	TRBJ2-1	-	-	CASSFGAGVMGYNEQFF	TGCGCCAGCAGCTTTGGGGCAGGGGTCATGGGGTACAATGAGCAGTTCTTC
TRBV25-1	TRBJ1-1	few	-	CASRRDGPGKAFF	TGTGCCAGCAGACGAGACGGGCCTGGAAAAGCTTTCTTT
TRBV7-8	TRBJ2-5	few	TRBD1	CASSPRDRGIETQYF	TGTGCCAGCAGCCCACGGGACAGGGGCATAGAGACCCAGTACTTC
TRBV5-5	TRBJ2-3	-	-	CASSPTERRTDTQYF	TGTGCCAGCAGCCCGACTGAAAGACGGACAGATACGCAGTATTTT
TRBV12-3/TRBV12-4	TRBJ2-4	few	-	CASSLGGAYLAKNIQYF	TGTGCCAGCAGTTTAGGGGGGGCGTATCTAGCCAAAAACATTCAGTACTTC
TRBV6-5	TRBJ1-1	-	-	CATVKGGNTEAFF	TGTGCCACCGTCAAAGGGGGTAACACTGAAGCTTTCTTT
TRBV7-3	TRBJ2-5	many	-	CASSLSGPTDQETQYF	TGTGCCAGCAGCTTATCCGGCCCGACGGACCAAGAGACCCAGTACTTC
TRBV14	TRBJ1-1	many	-	CASSPSQGFMNTEAFF	TGTGCCAGCAGCCCAAGTCAAGGGTTTATGAACACTGAAGCTTTCTTT
TRBV6-5	TRBJ1-6	few	TRBD1	CASSYSLGQGAGSYNSPLHF	TGTGCCAGCAGTTACTCTCTGGGACAGGGGGCTGGCTCCTATAATTCACCCCTCCACTTT
TRBV7-2	TRBJ1-1	few	-	CASSLALGLSTEAFF	TGTGCCAGCAGCTTAGCGCTGGGCCTCAGTACTGAAGCTTTCTTT
TRBV12-3/TRBV12-4	TRBJ1-1	-	-	CASSSDRSTEAFF	TGTGCCAGCAGTTCCGACAGGAGCACTGAAGCTTTCTTT
TRBV11-2	TRBJ2-3	-	TRBD2	CASSLVGSGGATRDTQYF	TGTGCCAGCAGCTTAGTAGGTAGCGGGGGGGCCACTCGAGATACGCAGTATTTT
TRBV2	TRBJ2-3	few	TRBD2	CASRGLADTQYF	TGTGCCAGCAGGGGACTAGCGGATACGCAGTATTTT
TRBV10-3	TRBJ2-5	few	TRBD2	CAGGGGETQYF	TGTGCCGGCGGGGGGGGTGAGACCCAGTACTTC
TRBV7-2	TRBJ2-7	few	TRBD2	CASSRPASGTYEQYF	TGTGCCAGCAGCCGCCCGGCTAGCGGTACCTACGAGCAGTACTTC
TRBV2	TRBJ1-1	-	-	CASNRDRAEAFF	TGTGCCAGCAATCGGGATAGGGCTGAAGCTTTCTTT
TRBV7-9	TRBJ2-5	few	TRBD2	CASSLAGGPGTQYF	TGTGCCAGCAGCTTAGCGGGAGGGCCCGGGACCCAGTACTTC
TRBV9	TRBJ1-1	-	-	CASSVGGAEAFF	TGTGCCAGCAGCGTAGGTGGGGCTGAAGCTTTCTTT
TRBV9	TRBJ1-5	-	TRBD1	CASSVGQGMSQPQHF	TGTGCCAGCAGCGTAGGACAGGGGATGAGTCAGCCCCAGCATTTT
TRBV10-3	TRBJ2-1	-	TRBD2	CAITGQPGLGSYEQFF	TGTGCCATCACAGGGCAACCGGGACTAGGATCCTATGAGCAGTTCTTC
TRBV28	TRBJ1-1	few	TRBD1	CASSNPRAGGTEAFF	TGTGCCAGCAGCAATCCAAGGGCAGGGGGCACTGAAGCTTTCTTT
TRBV5-1	TRBJ1-4	-	-	CASSPEGYENEKLFF	TGCGCCAGCAGCCCTGAGGGTTATGAAAATGAAAAACTGTTTTTT
TRBV18	TRBJ2-7	-	-	CASSLQGGVTYEQYF	TGTGCCAGCTCACTCCAGGGGGGAGTTACCTACGAGCAGTACTTC